These 18 T cell receptor beta chains originate from one sample sequenced in a study of blood T cell repertoires in COVID-19. Here immunoSEQ multiplex PCR was the method, and the copy in TCRdb shows in-frame clones only, minus some. The sample has 100,000 to 120,000 clones; approximately 83% are singletons. Material for sequencing was peripheral blood. These receptor sequences come from a woman in her 70s with acute or convalescent COVID-19.

The CDR3 is CASSLKPRLAGRTGELFF. The CDR3 nucleotides are TGTGCCAGCAGCTTAAAACCCAGACTAGCGGGTAGGACCGGGGAGCTGTTTTTT. The chain joins TRBV7-3 to TRBJ2-2; 10 bases line up with TRBD2. The J segment lost 5 bases and the V segment lost 1 base, leaving 10 bases of the junction unmatched. CDR1 SGHTA and CDR2 FQGTGA come from the germline V gene. This CDR3 is built from 18 residues.

The CDR3 DNA reads as TGTGCCAGCAGTTCCCCCCCAGGGTCCACTGAAGCTTTCTTT. Its protein product is CASSSPPGSTEAFF. This chain connects TRBV6-5 to TRBJ1-1, with D possibly being TRBD1 (5 bases). Trimming removed 4 bases from V and 4 bases from J, with 13 bases in between. Germline V CDR1 and CDR2: MNHEY, SVGAGI. The CDR3 is 14 residues long.

V gene TRBV7-9 combines with J gene TRBJ2-7; TRBD2 matches 7 bases. This CDR3 contains 13 residues. Per germline, CDR1 SEHNR and CDR2 FQNEAQ (reference sequence). Trimming removed 3 bases from V and 6 bases from J; junction bases left unmatched: 5. The CDR3: CASSFRGEGEQYF. CDR3 nucleotides: TGTGCCAGCAGCTTCCGGGGGGAAGGCGAGCAGTACTTC. Full variable domain (outside the CDR3, taken from reference TRBV7-9 and TRBJ2-7): DTGVSQNPRHKITKRGQNVTFRCDPISEHNRLYWYRQTLGQGPEFLTYFQNEAQLEKSRLLSDRFSAERPKGSFSTLEIQRTEQGDSAMYLCASSFRGEGEQYFGPGTRLTVT.

This clone occurred a few times. This rearrangement joins TRBV6-5 to TRBJ2-3, with TRBD2 as a possible D gene (5 bases). The germline V gene encodes CDR1 MNHEY and CDR2 SVGAGI. V lost 1 base, J lost 6 bases, and 11 bases lay in between. The CDR3 extends over 14 amino acids. The CDR3 coding sequence is TGTGCCAGCAGTTACTGGGCTAGCTCCGATACGCAGTATTTT. Protein sequence: CASSYWASSDTQYF.

This clone was found a few times. The chain's CDR3 is CASSQDRGNEQFF. The CDR3 nucleotides read TGTGCCAGCAGCCAAGACAGGGGCAATGAGCAGTTCTTC. This chain connects TRBV11-2 to TRBJ2-1; the match to TRBD1 covers 8 bases. The V gene's germline CDR1 is SGHAT and CDR2 FQNNGV. J gave up 6 bases and V 5 bases, and 3 bases lay outside the gene matches. The CDR3 extends over 13 amino acids. The variable domain in full, completed from reference TRBV11-2 and TRBJ2-1, reads EAGVAQSPRYKIIEKRQSVAFWCNPISGHATLYWYQQILGQGPKLLIQFQNNGVVDDSQLPKDRFSAERLKGVDSTLKIQPAKLEDSAVYLCASSQDRGNEQFFGPGTRLTVL.

The V and J genes are TRBV7-6 and TRBJ2-3; 7 nucleotides agree with TRBD1. Germline values: CDR1 SGHVS, CDR2 FNYEAQ. Trimming removed 0 bases from V and 5 bases from J; junction bases left unmatched: 5. This CDR3 spans 15 amino acids. In DNA, the CDR3 is TGTGCCAGCAGCTTAGCGGCAGGGGGTCGAGATACGCAGTATTTT. Amino acids: CASSLAAGGRDTQYF.

This chain links TRBV5-8 with TRBJ1-4, with D perhaps TRBD1 (5 bases). The CDR3 covers 14 residues. In germline, CDR1 is SGHTS, CDR2 YDEGEE. With 0 bases removed from V and 4 bases from J, the gap between germline ends came to 7 bases. Here the CDR3 reads CASSLGQFNEKLFF. DNA for the CDR3: TGTGCCAGCAGCTTGGGACAGTTTAATGAAAAACTGTTTTTT.

This sequence joins TRBV7-2 and TRBJ2-5; the D gene is possibly TRBD1 (6 bases). Germline V CDR1 and CDR2: SGHTA, FQGNSA. The CDR3 is 13 residues long. Trimming pared 5 bases from V and 5 bases from J, leaving 12 bases between. The CDR3 spells CASSEQGRETQYF. The CDR3 DNA reads as TGTGCCAGCAGCGAGCAGGGGCGGGAGACCCAGTACTTC.

V and J are TRBV6-2 or TRBV6-3 and TRBJ2-3; TRBD2 matches 10 bases. CDR1 is MNHEY, CDR2 SVGEGT, per germline. The CDR3 is 18 residues long. V lost 7 bases to trimming and J lost 1 base; unmatched junction nucleotides: 14. Here the CDR3 reads CASIPWASGGRRTDTQYF. The CDR3 DNA reads TGTGCCAGCATCCCATGGGCTAGCGGGGGCCGTCGCACAGATACGCAGTATTTT.

This chain links TRBV4-1 with TRBJ2-7; weak D call: TRBD2 (5 bases). The CDR3 loop spans 13 amino acids. V lost 4 bases and J 4 bases, leaving 11 bases between the germline ends. CDR1 and CDR2 (germline): MGHRA, YSYEKL. In DNA, the CDR3 is TGCGCCAGCAGCCCAGCCGAGGGTTACGAGCAGTACTTC. This translates into CASSPAEGYEQYF.

The genes are TRBV19 and TRBJ2-3, with 12 bases matching TRBD2. The CDR3 is made up of 14 amino acids. V lost 5 bases and J lost 5; bases outside the gene matches: 2. Germline lookup yields CDR1 LNHDA and CDR2 SQIVND (reference sequence). The CDR3 DNA reads as TGTGCCAGTAGTGCACTAGCGGGAGGAGATACGCAGTATTTT. Translating gives CASSALAGGDTQYF.

This CDR3 is CAPWRGNSPLHF. The CDR3 DNA is TGTGCCCCCTGGAGGGGAAATTCACCCCTCCACTTT. The rearrangement joins TRBV6-4 to TRBJ1-6; maybe TRBD1 (5 bases). The V gene's germline CDR1 is MRHNA and CDR2 SNTAGT. This CDR3 is built from 12 residues. Trimming removed 11 bases at V and 7 bases at J, with 12 bases between.

CDR3 nucleotides: TGTGCCAGCAGCTTGGTGCCCCTGGGGCAGGGAGGAGATTACAATGAGCAGTTCTTC. This translates into CASSLVPLGQGGDYNEQFF. The V and J genes are TRBV5-4 and TRBJ2-1; D possibly corresponds to TRBD2 (6 bases). Germline CDR1 and CDR2: SGHNT and YYREEE (reference sequence). V lost 0 bases, J lost 4 bases, and 23 bases lay in between. The CDR3 loop spans 19 amino acids. The complete variable domain, with remaining parts taken from reference TRBV5-4 and TRBJ2-1, reads ETGVTQSPTHLIKTRGQQVTLRCSSQSGHNTVSWYQQALGQGPQFIFQYYREEENGRGNFPPRFSGLQFPNYSSELNVNALELDDSALYLCASSLVPLGQGGDYNEQFFGPGTRLTVL.

The chain couples TRBV7-2 to TRBJ2-5, with TRBD1 matching over 9 bases. After removal of 3 bases from V and 2 bases from J, the junction contained 13 bases not matched to a gene. The CDR3 spans 18 residues. CDR1 and CDR2 (germline): SGHTA, FQGNSA. Here the CDR3 reads CASSFFGTGQYSQETQYF. In DNA form, the CDR3 reads TGTGCCAGCAGCTTTTTTGGGACAGGGCAATACTCACAAGAGACCCAGTACTTC.

This chain joins TRBV28 and TRBJ2-5; D call uncertain. Germline V gene lookup returns CDR1 MDHEN and CDR2 SYDVKM. Trimming removed 6 bases at V and 6 bases at J, with 11 bases between. The CDR3 contains 12 residues. In DNA form, the CDR3 reads TGTGCCAGCAGCTCTATACCCCAGACCCAGTACTTC. The encoded protein is CASSSIPQTQYF.

The J gene is TRBJ1-2, the V gene TRBV7-2, with TRBD1 identical over 7 bases. The V gene's germline CDR1 is SGHTA and CDR2 FQGNSA. The J segment lost 1 base and the V segment lost 5 bases, leaving 7 bases of the junction unmatched. The CDR3 runs to 15 residues. CDR3 nucleotides: TGTGCCAGCAGCCCTACAGGGGTTATTAACTATGGCTACACCTTC. Protein sequence: CASSPTGVINYGYTF.

CDR3 sequence (DNA): TGCGCCAGCAGCCCCGGTGGGGCTTCCTACGAGCAGTACTTC. Its protein is CASSPGGASYEQYF. The rearrangement joins TRBV5-1 to TRBJ2-7; D might be TRBD1 (5 bases). Trimming shortened V by 4 bases and J by 1 base, and 12 bases separated the two germline ends. The germline V gene encodes CDR1 SGHRS and CDR2 YFSETQ. The CDR3 is 14 residues long.

This clone was seen a handful of times. The chain recombines TRBV9 with TRBJ1-3, with D unclear. Germline V gene sequence: CDR1 SGDLS, CDR2 YYNGEE. This CDR3 region has 16 residues. V was clipped by 1 base and J by 0 bases, with 11 bases between them. The CDR3 coding sequence is TGTGCCAGCAGCGTAAGCGGGAGTAACTCTGGAAACACCATATATTTT. Its translation: CASSVSGSNSGNTIYF.